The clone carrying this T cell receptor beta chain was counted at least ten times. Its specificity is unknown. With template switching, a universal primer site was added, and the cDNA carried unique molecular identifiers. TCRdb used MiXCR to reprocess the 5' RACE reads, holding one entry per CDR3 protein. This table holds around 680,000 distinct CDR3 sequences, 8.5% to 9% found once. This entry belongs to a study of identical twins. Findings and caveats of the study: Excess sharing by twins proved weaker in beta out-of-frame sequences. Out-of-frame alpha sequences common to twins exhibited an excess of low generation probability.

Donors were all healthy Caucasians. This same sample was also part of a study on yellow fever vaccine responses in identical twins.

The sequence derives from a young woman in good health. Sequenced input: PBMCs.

DNA for the CDR3: TGTGCCAGCAGCCGGACTAGCGGGTACACAGATACGCAGTATTTT. Residues: CASSRTSGYTDTQYF. The chain is built from TRBV4-2 and TRBJ2-3; TRBD2 agrees at 11 bases. CDR3 length: 15 amino acids. Looked up from germline, CDR1 is LGHNA and CDR2 is YNFKEQ. The ends lost 4 bases at V and 2 bases at J; junction bases unmatched: 2.